This TCR beta chain is drawn from a study of T cell responses to AZD1222 COVID-19 vaccine. General study results and limits: Two AZD1222 administrations were followed by greater Spike-specific TCR breadth and depth. Spike-wide vaccine-associated CD4 TCRs dominated at 160-218 and 743-854. Donors were largely white British and mainly female; clonal diversity was possibly underestimated.

V trimming: 6 bases; J trimming: 4 bases; junction bases outside the gene matches: 5. The length of the CDR3 is 14 residues. Germline loops: CDR1 MNHEY, CDR2 SMNVEV (reference sequence). As to this clone: The target antigen is unknown.

Produced via immunoSEQ multiplex PCR; TCRdb's table is partial and in-frame only. The sample holds tens of thousands of clones, roughly 89% seen once. The clonotype was recovered from an adult in good health. This material consisted of peripheral blood, taken on day 0 of MenACWY control vaccination. This chain uses TRBV27 with TRBJ2-2; the match to TRBD1 covers 7 bases. Here the CDR3 DNA reads TGTGCCAGCAGACAGGGGATTTTCACCGGGGAGCTGTTTTTT. Protein sequence: CASRQGIFTGELFF.